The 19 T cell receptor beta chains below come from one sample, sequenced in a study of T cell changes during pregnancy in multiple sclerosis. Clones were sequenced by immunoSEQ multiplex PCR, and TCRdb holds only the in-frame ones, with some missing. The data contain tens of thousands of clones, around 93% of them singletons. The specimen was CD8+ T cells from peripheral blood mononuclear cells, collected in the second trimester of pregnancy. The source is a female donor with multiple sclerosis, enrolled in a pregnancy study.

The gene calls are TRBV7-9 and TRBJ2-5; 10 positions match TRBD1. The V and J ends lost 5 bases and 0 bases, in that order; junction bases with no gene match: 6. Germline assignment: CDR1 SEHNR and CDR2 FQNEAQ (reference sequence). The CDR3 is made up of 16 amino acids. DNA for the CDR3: TGTGCCAGCAGCCCCAGACAGGGGGCTTACCAAGAGACCCAGTACTTC. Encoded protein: CASSPRQGAYQETQYF.

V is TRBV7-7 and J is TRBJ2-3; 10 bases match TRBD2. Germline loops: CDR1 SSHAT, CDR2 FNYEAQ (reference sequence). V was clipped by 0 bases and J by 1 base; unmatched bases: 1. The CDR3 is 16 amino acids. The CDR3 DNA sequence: TGTGCCAGCAGCTTAGCGCTAGCGGGGGGCACAGATACGCAGTATTTT. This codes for CASSLALAGGTDTQYF. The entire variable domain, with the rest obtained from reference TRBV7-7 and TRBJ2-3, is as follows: GAGVSQSPRYKVTKRGQDVTLRCDPISSHATLYWYQQALGQGPEFLTYFNYEAQPDKSGLPSDRFSAERPEGSISTLTIQRTEQRDSAMYRCASSLALAGGTDTQYFGPGTRLTVL.

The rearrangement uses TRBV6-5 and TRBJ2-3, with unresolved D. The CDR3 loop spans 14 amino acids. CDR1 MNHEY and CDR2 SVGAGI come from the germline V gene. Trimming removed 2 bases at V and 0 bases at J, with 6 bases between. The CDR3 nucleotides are TGTGCCAGCAGTTACGACACTAGCACAGATACGCAGTATTTT. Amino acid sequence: CASSYDTSTDTQYF.

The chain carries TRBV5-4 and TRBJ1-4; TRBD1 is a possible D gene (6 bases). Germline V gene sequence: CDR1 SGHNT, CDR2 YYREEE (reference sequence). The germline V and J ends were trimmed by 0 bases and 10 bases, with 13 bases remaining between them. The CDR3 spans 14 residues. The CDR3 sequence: CASSLEKGGGKLFF. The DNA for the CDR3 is TGTGCCAGCAGCTTGGAAAAGGGGGGGGGAAAACTGTTTTTT.

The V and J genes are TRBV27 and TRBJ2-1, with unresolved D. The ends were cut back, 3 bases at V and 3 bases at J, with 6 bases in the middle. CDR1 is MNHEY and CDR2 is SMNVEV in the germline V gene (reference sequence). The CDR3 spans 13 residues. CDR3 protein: CASSLGRYNEQFF. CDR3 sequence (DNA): TGTGCCAGCAGTTTGGGCCGCTACAATGAGCAGTTCTTC.

The CDR3 bases are TGTGCCAGCAGTGAACCCCAGGGAGGCTATGGCTACACCTTC. Translated: CASSEPQGGYGYTF. The V gene is TRBV6-1, the J gene TRBJ1-2; the D gene is possibly TRBD1 (5 bases). Deletions cut 2 bases from V and 4 bases from J, with 11 bases between. CDR1 is MNHNS and CDR2 is SASEGT in the germline V gene. The CDR3 length is 14 residues.

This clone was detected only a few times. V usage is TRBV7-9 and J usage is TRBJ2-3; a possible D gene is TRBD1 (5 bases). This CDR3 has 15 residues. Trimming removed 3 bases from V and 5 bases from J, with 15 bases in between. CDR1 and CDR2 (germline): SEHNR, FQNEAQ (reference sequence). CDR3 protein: CASSLLGVVLDTQYF. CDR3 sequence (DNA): TGTGCCAGCAGCTTGCTAGGGGTCGTTTTAGATACGCAGTATTTT.

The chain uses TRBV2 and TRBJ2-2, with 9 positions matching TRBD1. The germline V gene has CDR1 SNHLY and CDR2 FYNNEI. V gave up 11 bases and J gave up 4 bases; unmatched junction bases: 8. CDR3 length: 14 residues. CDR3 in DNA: TGTGCCGCCCGGGACAGGGAGTCCACCGGGGAGCTGTTTTTT. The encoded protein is CAARDRESTGELFF.

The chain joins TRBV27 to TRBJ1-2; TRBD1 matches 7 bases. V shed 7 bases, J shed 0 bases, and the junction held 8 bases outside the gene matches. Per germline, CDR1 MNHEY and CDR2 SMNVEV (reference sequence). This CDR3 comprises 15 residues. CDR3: CASNPQGRANYGYTF. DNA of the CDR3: TGTGCCAGCAACCCACAGGGGAGAGCTAACTATGGCTACACCTTC.

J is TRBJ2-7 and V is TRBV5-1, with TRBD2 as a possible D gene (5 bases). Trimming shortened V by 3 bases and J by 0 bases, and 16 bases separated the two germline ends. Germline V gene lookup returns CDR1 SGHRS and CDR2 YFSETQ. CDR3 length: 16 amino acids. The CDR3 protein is CASSSAVALPSYEQYF. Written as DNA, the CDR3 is TGCGCCAGCAGCTCGGCAGTAGCGCTCCCCTCCTACGAGCAGTACTTC.

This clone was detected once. CDR3 in amino acids: CASRTGGGNQPQHF. The CDR3 bases are TGTGCCAGCAGAACAGGGGGAGGTAATCAGCCCCAGCATTTT. The chain employs TRBV27 and TRBJ1-5; the match to TRBD1 covers 8 bases. The CDR3 extends over 14 amino acids. Losses at the gene ends were 6 bases for V and 4 bases for J; bases not matched to a gene: 5. Looked up from germline, CDR1 is MNHEY and CDR2 is SMNVEV (reference sequence).

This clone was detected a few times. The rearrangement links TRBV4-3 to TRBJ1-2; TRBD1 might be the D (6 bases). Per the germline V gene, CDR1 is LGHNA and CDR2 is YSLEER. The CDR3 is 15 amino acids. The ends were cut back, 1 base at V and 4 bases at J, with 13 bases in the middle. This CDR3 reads CASSQGTGQLYGYTF. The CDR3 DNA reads TGCGCCAGCAGCCAAGGAACAGGACAGCTCTATGGCTACACCTTC.

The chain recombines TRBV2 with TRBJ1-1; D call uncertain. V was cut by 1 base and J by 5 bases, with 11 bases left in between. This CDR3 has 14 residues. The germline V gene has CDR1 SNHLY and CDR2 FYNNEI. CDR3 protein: CASSEGRLETEAFF. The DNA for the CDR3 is TGTGCCAGCAGTGAAGGCAGGTTGGAAACTGAAGCTTTCTTT.

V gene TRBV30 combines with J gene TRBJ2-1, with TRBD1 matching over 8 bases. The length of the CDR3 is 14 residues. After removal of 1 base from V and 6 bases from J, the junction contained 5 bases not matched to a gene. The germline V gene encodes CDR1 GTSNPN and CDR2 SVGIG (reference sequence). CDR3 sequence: CAWSGTGTANEQFF. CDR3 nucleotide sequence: TGTGCCTGGAGTGGGACAGGGACTGCCAATGAGCAGTTCTTC.

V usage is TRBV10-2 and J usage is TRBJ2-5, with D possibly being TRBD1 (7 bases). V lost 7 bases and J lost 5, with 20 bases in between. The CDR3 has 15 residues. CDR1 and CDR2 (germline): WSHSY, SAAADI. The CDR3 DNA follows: TGCGCCAGCACGGGGCCAGGGGGGCAGAGGGAGACCCAGTACTTC. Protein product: CASTGPGGQRETQYF.

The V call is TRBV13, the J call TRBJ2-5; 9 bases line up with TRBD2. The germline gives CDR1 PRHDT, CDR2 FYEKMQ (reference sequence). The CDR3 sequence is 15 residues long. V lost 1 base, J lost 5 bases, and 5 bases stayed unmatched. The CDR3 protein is CASSLEAGGMETQYF. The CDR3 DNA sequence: TGTGCCAGCAGCTTAGAGGCGGGGGGGATGGAGACCCAGTACTTC.

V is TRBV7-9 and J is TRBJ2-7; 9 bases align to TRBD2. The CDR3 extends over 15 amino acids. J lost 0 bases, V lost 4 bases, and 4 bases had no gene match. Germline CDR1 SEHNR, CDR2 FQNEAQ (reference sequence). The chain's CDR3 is CASSYYSGSSYEQYF. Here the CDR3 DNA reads TGTGCCAGCAGCTACTATAGCGGGAGCTCCTACGAGCAGTACTTC.

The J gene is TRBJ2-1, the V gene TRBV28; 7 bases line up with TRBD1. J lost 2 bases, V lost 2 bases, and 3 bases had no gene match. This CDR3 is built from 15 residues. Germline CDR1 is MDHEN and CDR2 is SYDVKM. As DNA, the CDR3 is TGTGCCAGCAGTTTAGAGCAGGGGGCCTACAATGAGCAGTTCTTC. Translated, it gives CASSLEQGAYNEQFF.

In nucleotides, the CDR3 is TGCGCCAGCAGCCAAGGGTTATCGAGAGGGGGTGTCTACGAGCAGTACTTC. Residues: CASSQGLSRGGVYEQYF. The genes are TRBV4-3 and TRBJ2-7, with a possible D match to TRBD1 (6 bases). The germline gives CDR1 LGHNA, CDR2 YSLEER. Trimming left V 1 base short and J 3 bases short, with 19 bases between. This CDR3 region has 17 residues.